These 32 T cell receptor beta chains came from one sample sequenced in a study of blood T cells in healthy people across ages. Alongside a J-beta primer mix, a sample-barcoded 5' primer served in a second PCR lasting about 7 to 12 cycles. MiXCR was run by TCRdb on the 5' RACE reads, yielding one entry per CDR3 protein. The sample contains around 820,000 distinct CDR3 sequences, approximately 25% of which appear only once. Another study also made use of these data, one on T cells of mothers and their children.

Sequencing was done on a sample of blood. The receptors shown here come from a boy aged 5-17 years in good health.

The chain uses TRBV11-2 and TRBJ1-1; D is ambiguous. There are 14 residues in the CDR3. With 2 bases removed from V and 1 base from J, the gap between germline ends came to 8 bases. Germline CDR1 is SGHAT and CDR2 is FQNNGV. This CDR3 reads CASSLRAQNTEAFF. The CDR3 coding sequence is TGTGCCAGCAGCTTACGGGCACAGAACACTGAAGCTTTCTTT.

This sequence joins TRBV7-2 and TRBJ2-7, with 7 positions matching TRBD2. The CDR3 covers 15 residues. Germline V gene data show CDR1 as SGHTA and CDR2 as FQGNSA. V was pared by 2 bases and J by 3 bases, with 7 bases of the junction left unmatched. DNA of the CDR3: TGTGCCAGCAGCTTAAGGGCTAGCGGTAACTACGAGCAGTACTTC. It encodes CASSLRASGNYEQYF.

Only a few counts were recorded for this clonotype. The J gene is TRBJ1-4, the V gene TRBV6-1; D not certain. Germline V lookup: CDR1 MNHNS, CDR2 SASEGT. The V and J ends lost 10 bases and 4 bases respectively, with 10 bases between them. This CDR3 has 12 amino acids. The CDR3: CAKRGNNEKLFF. The CDR3 DNA is TGTGCCAAACGGGGAAATAATGAAAAACTGTTTTTT.

This clonotype was counted only a few times. The chain employs TRBV5-1 and TRBJ2-7; possibly TRBD2 for D (6 bases). Germline V gene data show CDR1 as SGHRS and CDR2 as YFSETQ. The CDR3 is made up of 14 amino acids. With 6 bases removed from V and 3 bases from J, the gap between germline ends came to 16 bases. DNA of the CDR3: TGCGCCAGCACGTACGCGGGACTGGGCTACGAGCAGTACTTC. The encoded protein is CASTYAGLGYEQYF.

On this clonotype: Compared with germline, one end of the junction differs, possibly owing to a read error. The chain is built from TRBV29-1 and TRBJ2-5; D is possibly TRBD2 (5 bases). The CDR3 runs to 12 residues. The V gene's germline CDR1 is SQVTM and CDR2 ANQGSEA. This CDR3 reads CSVENEKREQSF. In nucleotides, the CDR3 is TGCAGCGTTGAGAACGAAAAGAGGGAGCAGTCCTTC. Combining the CDR3 with reference TRBV29-1 and TRBJ2-5 gives the whole variable domain SAVISQKPSRDICQRGTSLTIQCQVDSQVTMMFWYRQQPGQSLTLIATANQGSEATYESGFVIDKFPISRPNLTFSTLTVSNMSPEDSSIYLCSVENEKREQSFGPGTRLLVL.

This clonotype was counted a few times. The chain is built from TRBV2 and TRBJ2-7; D could derive from TRBD1 or TRBD2 (5 bases each). V lost 7 bases and J 6 bases, leaving 13 bases between the germline ends. This CDR3 is 12 amino acids long. Germline-derived CDR1 and CDR2 are SNHLY and FYNNEI. The CDR3 loop reads CASIEGRGEQYF. The CDR3 coding sequence is TGTGCCAGCATAGAGGGGAGAGGCGAGCAGTACTTC.

CDR3 residues: CAWTGLSYGYTF. CDR3 nucleotides: TGTGCCTGGACAGGGTTGAGCTATGGCTACACCTTC. The genes are TRBV30 and TRBJ1-2, with D possibly being TRBD1 (5 bases). This CDR3 is 12 amino acids long. The germline gives CDR1 GTSNPN, CDR2 SVGIG (reference sequence). Trimming took off 4 bases at V and 4 bases at J, with 10 bases between the two ends.

The chain recombines TRBV7-9 with TRBJ1-5, with D perhaps TRBD1 (5 bases). Trimming cost V 5 bases and J 5 bases, with 13 bases left between them. The CDR3 consists of 14 residues. Germline CDR1 SEHNR, CDR2 FQNEAQ (reference sequence). The DNA of the CDR3 is TGTGCCAGCAGCAGTCAGGGATCGGATCAGCCCCAGCATTTT. Encoded protein: CASSSQGSDQPQHF.

This clonotype was seen more than once but under ten times. The chain combines TRBV29-1 with TRBJ2-4, with 7 bases lining up with TRBD2. Looked up from germline, CDR1 is SQVTM and CDR2 is ANQGSEA. CDR3 length: 16 amino acids. With 0 bases clipped from V and 6 bases from J, the junction kept 11 bases outside the gene matches. In DNA, the CDR3 is TGCAGCGTTGAAGATCCAATCTGGGGAGGGAGAAACATTCAGTACTTC. Translating gives CSVEDPIWGGRNIQYF.

The chain has TRBV7-6 and TRBJ2-7; 8 bases are a match to TRBD2. V shed 1 base and J 3 bases; nucleotides not matched to a gene: 5. This CDR3 has 15 residues. From germline, CDR1 is SGHVS and CDR2 FNYEAQ. The CDR3 bases are TGTGCCAGCAGCTTAGAGGCTAGCGGGTACTACGAGCAGTACTTC. Its protein product is CASSLEASGYYEQYF.

This chain connects TRBV29-1 to TRBJ1-2, with D hard to call. The V gene lost 0 bases and the J gene lost 2 bases, with 13 bases spanning the gap. The CDR3 contains 15 residues. Germline CDR1 and CDR2: SQVTM and ANQGSEA. The CDR3: CSVEEMSRHNYGYTF. Written as DNA, the CDR3 is TGCAGCGTTGAAGAGATGTCCAGGCACAACTATGGCTACACCTTC.

To note about this clonotype: At one of its ends the junction is not consistent with the germline gene, which may arise from a read error. The chain uses TRBV5-1 and TRBJ2-1, with D unclear. The CDR3 is 14 residues long. Germline V gene data show CDR1 as SGHRS and CDR2 as YFSETQ. CDR3 sequence (DNA): TGCGCCAGCAGCTTGGTGACCCTTGACAATGAGCAGTTTTTC. Translation gives CASSLVTLDNEQFF.

In this sample, this clonotype turned up a few times. The chain has TRBV12-3 or TRBV12-4 and TRBJ2-2, with D maybe TRBD2 (6 bases). This CDR3 spans 16 amino acids. V was trimmed by 5 bases and J by 6 bases, leaving 19 bases between them. CDR3 loop: CASSLPGVRDAGELFF. The CDR3, as DNA: TGTGCCAGCAGTCTTCCGGGGGTCCGTGACGCCGGGGAGCTGTTTTTT.

This clonotype came up a few times. This chain joins TRBV12-3 or TRBV12-4 and TRBJ2-5; no definite D call. The J call is uncertain, as TRBJ2-1 better fits the DNA end. This CDR3 comprises 13 residues. The CDR3 sequence: CASTATTDNEQFF. CDR3 DNA: TGTGCCAGTACGGCAACAACCGACAATGAGCAGTTCTTC.

V and J are TRBV20-1 and TRBJ1-3; 8 nucleotides align to TRBD1. The CDR3 has 16 amino acids. In germline, CDR1 is DFQATT, CDR2 SNEGSKA (reference sequence). Trimming removed 6 bases from V and 1 base from J; junction bases left unmatched: 11. The CDR3 DNA reads as TGCAGTGCCCGAATCGGGACAGGAGGGTCTGGAAACACCATATATTTT. It specifies CSARIGTGGSGNTIYF.

This clonotype was counted between two and nine times. This chain joins TRBV7-9 and TRBJ1-6; D ambiguous. The CDR3 is 16 amino acids. V was trimmed by 5 bases and J by 8 bases, leaving 19 bases between them. CDR1 SEHNR and CDR2 FQNEAQ come from the germline V gene (reference sequence). The CDR3: CASSATIVAGYSPLHF. DNA of the CDR3: TGTGCCAGCAGCGCGACCATAGTCGCGGGCTATTCACCCCTCCACTTT.

The chain couples TRBV12-3 or TRBV12-4 to TRBJ2-5; D gene uncertain. The CDR3 sequence is 14 residues long. Trimming left V 2 bases short and J 9 bases short, with 16 bases between. CDR3 nucleotides: TGTGCCAGCAGTTTATCAGCTACCTTTACGGCCCAGTACTTC. Amino acids: CASSLSATFTAQYF.

The V gene is TRBV20-1, the J gene TRBJ2-3, with 7 bases that match TRBD2. J gave up 0 bases and V 0 bases, and 6 bases lay outside the gene matches. Per the germline V gene, CDR1 is DFQATT and CDR2 is SNEGSKA (reference sequence). The CDR3 has 16 residues. Here the CDR3 reads CSARDLLRGSTDTQYF. The DNA for the CDR3 is TGCAGTGCTAGAGATCTTCTGCGGGGGAGCACAGATACGCAGTATTTT.

The chain employs TRBV24-1 and TRBJ1-5; weak D call: TRBD1 (6 bases). The CDR3 has 15 residues. The germline gives CDR1 KGHDR, CDR2 SFDVKD. Trimming left V 4 bases short and J 1 base short, with 10 bases between. The CDR3 DNA reads as TGTGCCACCAGTGAATCGGGACACAGCAATCAGCCCCAGCATTTT. Translation gives CATSESGHSNQPQHF.

Ten or more counts support this clonotype. The chain links TRBV29-1 to TRBJ2-3, with D perhaps TRBD2 (6 bases). Trimming left V 5 bases short and J 6 bases short, with 15 bases between. Per the germline V gene, CDR1 is SQVTM and CDR2 is ANQGSEA. The CDR3 runs to 13 residues. CDR3 protein: CSVILAGIDTQYF. For the CDR3, the DNA is TGCAGCGTTATACTTGCGGGGATTGATACGCAGTATTTT.

The V and J genes are TRBV20-1 and TRBJ2-7; D is perhaps TRBD2 (6 bases). The germline CDR1 and CDR2 sequences are DFQATT and SNEGSKA (reference sequence). The length of the CDR3 is 13 residues. Deletions cut 3 bases from V and 2 bases from J, with 11 bases between. The CDR3: CSASLTSTYEQYF. CDR3 sequence (DNA): TGCAGTGCTAGTTTGACTAGTACCTACGAGCAGTACTTC.

The chain has TRBV4-3 and TRBJ2-3; D is possibly TRBD2 (7 bases). V dropped 0 bases and J dropped 2 bases, with 15 bases sitting between them. From germline, CDR1 is LGHNA and CDR2 YSLEER. This CDR3 contains 17 residues. As DNA, the CDR3 is TGCGCCAGCAGCCAAGATTCTGGCGCGGGGGCCACAGATACGCAGTATTTT. Protein sequence: CASSQDSGAGATDTQYF.

J is TRBJ2-5 and V is TRBV6-2 or TRBV6-3; 11 bases match TRBD2. The DNA end is a closer match to TRBJ2-7, so the J assignment may be wrong. The CDR3 is made up of 15 amino acids. CDR1 MNHEY and CDR2 SVGEGT come from the germline V gene. CDR3 nucleotide sequence: TGTGCCAGCAGTTACTCCGGGACTAGCGGATACGAGCAGTACTTC. This sequence encodes CASSYSGTSGYEQYF.

This chain connects TRBV5-1 to TRBJ1-1; no firm D call. V was clipped by 3 bases and J by 4 bases, with 10 bases between them. Germline V gene data show CDR1 as SGHRS and CDR2 as YFSETQ. The CDR3 runs to 13 residues. The CDR3 loop is CASSSDGSTEAFF. CDR3 DNA: TGCGCCAGCAGCTCGGATGGGAGCACTGAAGCTTTCTTT. The full variable domain, with the rest looked up from reference TRBV5-1 and TRBJ1-1, is KAGVTQTPRYLIKTRGQQVTLSCSPISGHRSVSWYQQTPGQGLQFLFEYFSETQRNKGNFPGRFSGRQFSNSRSEMNVSTLELGDSALYLCASSSDGSTEAFFGQGTRLTVV.

This clonotype was counted between two and nine times. V gene TRBV7-9 combines with J gene TRBJ1-4; perhaps TRBD1 as D (5 bases). CDR3 size: 15 residues. Germline V CDR1 and CDR2: SEHNR, FQNEAQ (reference sequence). V lost 3 bases and J 8 bases, leaving 16 bases between the germline ends. In DNA form, the CDR3 reads TGTGCCAGCAGCTTTCTCGGTGGGGGAATCGAAAAACTGTTTTTT. Residues: CASSFLGGGIEKLFF.

This clonotype has more than one count but fewer than ten. The chain joins TRBV29-1 to TRBJ1-2, with TRBD1 matching 7 bases. The CDR3 totals 17 residues. Trimming at V came to 0 bases and at J to 1 base, leaving 11 bases not matched to a gene. Germline CDR1 reads SQVTM; CDR2 reads ANQGSEA. This CDR3 reads CSVEDPKTGHFNYGYTF. The CDR3 DNA is TGCAGCGTTGAAGATCCGAAGACAGGGCACTTTAACTATGGCTACACCTTC.

Points on this clonotype: The junction shows a germline mismatch at one end, possibly a read error. The V and J genes are TRBV7-2 and TRBJ1-1; perhaps TRBD1 as D (5 bases). This CDR3 is 13 amino acids long. The germline CDR1 and CDR2 sequences are SGHTA and FQGNSA. The CDR3 loop reads CASSFREGTEALF. CDR3 bases: TGTGCCAGCAGTTTCAGGGAGGGCACTGAAGCTCTCTTT.

This chain connects TRBV20-1 to TRBJ2-1; D ambiguous. The V end was cut by 6 bases, the J end by 0 bases, with 21 bases between. This CDR3 spans 17 amino acids. Per the germline V gene, CDR1 is DFQATT and CDR2 is SNEGSKA (reference sequence). The chain's CDR3 is CSASTSLTGSSYNEQFF. CDR3 nucleotides: TGCAGTGCAAGCACCAGTCTGACGGGTAGCTCCTACAATGAGCAGTTCTTC.

J is TRBJ2-7 and V is TRBV29-1, with a weak D call TRBD1 (5 bases). V was shortened by 6 bases and J by 2 bases, with 23 bases between the two germline ends. CDR1 is SQVTM, CDR2 ANQGSEA, per germline. The CDR3 consists of 16 residues. The CDR3 loop is CSVAPYDSASPYEQYF. The CDR3 bases are TGCAGCGTCGCACCATACGACAGCGCCAGCCCCTACGAGCAGTACTTC.

This clonotype was seen a handful of times. The J gene is TRBJ1-1, the V gene TRBV4-1; no clear D gene. In germline, CDR1 is MGHRA, CDR2 YSYEKL. The CDR3 spans 17 residues. Trimming stripped 4 bases from V and 0 bases from J, with 18 bases between. The CDR3 region is CASSPTAGRQMNTEAFF. The CDR3 DNA is TGCGCCAGCAGCCCCACCGCCGGGAGGCAGATGAACACTGAAGCTTTCTTT.

The chain is built from TRBV28 and TRBJ2-5; either TRBD1 or TRBD2 may fit D (5 bases each). The germline V and J ends were trimmed by 5 bases and 3 bases, with 13 bases remaining between them. Germline V gives CDR1 MDHEN, CDR2 SYDVKM. This CDR3 is 14 amino acids long. CDR3 sequence: CASSATEGKETQYF. The CDR3 bases are TGTGCCAGCAGTGCGACAGAGGGAAAAGAGACCCAGTACTTC.

This clonotype showed up just once. The genes are TRBV2 and TRBJ2-3, with D tentatively TRBD1 or TRBD2 (6 bases each). The CDR3 is 17 amino acids. V lost 7 bases, J lost 0 bases, and 20 bases lay in between. From germline, CDR1 is SNHLY and CDR2 FYNNEI. CDR3 amino acids: CASNGEYGGMSTDTQYF. The CDR3 bases are TGTGCCAGCAATGGGGAATACGGGGGCATGAGCACAGATACGCAGTATTTT.